These 27 T cell receptor beta chains share one sample of origin, sequenced in a study of spatial heterogeneity in lung cancer. Described time point: sample taken at primary tumor resection. MiXCR, run by TCRdb on the 5' RACE reads, gives a single entry per CDR3 protein. The sample consists of just under 95,000 distinct CDR3 sequences, roughly 12% of them appearing once. The material was PBMCs, obtained at surgery. Receptors originate from a male donor with early-stage non-small cell lung cancer.

This clonotype was counted a few times. V usage is TRBV11-1 and J usage is TRBJ2-2; perhaps TRBD2 as D (5 bases). Trimming shortened V by 0 bases and J by 7 bases, and 12 bases separated the two germline ends. Germline assignment: CDR1 SGHAT and CDR2 FQDESV (reference sequence). The CDR3 covers 15 residues. As DNA, the CDR3 is TGTGCCAGCAGCTTAGCACCCCCGGGGAACGGGGAGCTGTTTTTT. Its protein is CASSLAPPGNGELFF.

This clonotype was seen more than once but under ten times. The chain joins TRBV28 to TRBJ1-5, with D perhaps TRBD1 (5 bases). Trimming removed 3 bases at V and 6 bases at J, with 15 bases between. Germline V CDR1 and CDR2: MDHEN, SYDVKM. This CDR3 is built from 15 residues. The CDR3 nucleotides read TGTGCCAGCAGTTTCCCAGGGTCCCGCGTTCAGCCCCAGCATTTT. This translates into CASSFPGSRVQPQHF.

This chain links TRBV7-9 with TRBJ2-1; TRBD2 aligns across 11 bases. Trimming cost V 0 bases and J 6 bases; bases outside gene matches: 16. Germline loops: CDR1 SEHNR, CDR2 FQNEAQ (reference sequence). The CDR3 runs to 20 residues. CDR3: CASSLAIGGSGRAGFNEQFF. Written as DNA, the CDR3 is TGTGCCAGCAGCTTAGCGATCGGCGGTAGCGGGAGGGCCGGGTTCAATGAGCAGTTCTTC.

In its sample, this clonotype was seen many times. The chain joins TRBV19 to TRBJ2-5, with unresolved D. This CDR3 region has 11 residues. The V end lost 10 bases, the J end lost 2 bases, and 8 bases lay between the germline ends. The germline V gene has CDR1 LNHDA and CDR2 SQIVND (reference sequence). In DNA, the CDR3 is TGTGCCACCCGCAGGCAAGAGACCCAGTACTTC. It yields the protein CATRRQETQYF.

This clonotype was seen more than once but under ten times. The J gene is TRBJ2-7, the V gene TRBV20-1, with D possibly TRBD2 on 6 matching bases. The V end lost 0 bases, the J end lost 0 bases, and 18 bases lay between the germline ends. Per germline, CDR1 DFQATT and CDR2 SNEGSKA (reference sequence). The CDR3 contains 17 residues. The CDR3 protein is CSARDPGDPSNSYEQYF. DNA for the CDR3: TGCAGTGCTAGAGATCCGGGGGACCCCTCTAACTCCTACGAGCAGTACTTC.

The chain recombines TRBV20-1 with TRBJ2-7, with unresolved D. This CDR3 spans 13 amino acids. V was pared by 0 bases and J by 3 bases, with 9 bases between. The germline V gene has CDR1 DFQATT and CDR2 SNEGSKA (reference sequence). As DNA, the CDR3 is TGCAGTGCTAGAGATGGTAGAGGCTACGAGCAGTACTTC. The encoded protein is CSARDGRGYEQYF.

The chain's CDR3 is CASSLGVSSGYLDTQYF. The CDR3 nucleotides read TGCGCCAGCAGCTTAGGCGTTAGTAGCGGGTACCTTGATACGCAGTATTTT. The chain couples TRBV5-1 to TRBJ2-3, with TRBD2 matching 7 bases. This CDR3 contains 17 residues. Germline loops: CDR1 SGHRS, CDR2 YFSETQ. The ends lost 2 bases at V and 6 bases at J; junction bases unmatched: 15.

There are a few counts of this clonotype. The V and J genes are TRBV6-5 and TRBJ2-5; D uncertain. The CDR3 spans 9 residues. The V gene's germline CDR1 is MNHEY and CDR2 SVGAGI. The V end lost 7 bases, the J end lost 7 bases, and 4 bases lay between the germline ends. CDR3 DNA sequence: TGTGCCAGCATGGGGACCCAGTACTTC. Its translation: CASMGTQYF.

This sequence joins TRBV11-2 and TRBJ2-3; D gene uncertain. V was clipped by 5 bases and J by 1 base, with 13 bases between them. This CDR3 region has 15 residues. CDR1 SGHAT and CDR2 FQNNGV come from the germline V gene. Here the CDR3 DNA reads TGTGCCAGCAGCCCCGTCGTAGGGCGCACAGATACGCAGTATTTT. Residues: CASSPVVGRTDTQYF.

CDR3: CASSPRTSGGASTQYF. In nucleotides, the CDR3 is TGTGCCAGCAGCCCCCGGACTAGCGGGGGGGCGAGTACGCAGTATTTT. The chain links TRBV7-8 to TRBJ2-3; 15 bases match TRBD2. This CDR3 contains 16 residues. Germline CDR1 and CDR2: SGHVS and FQNEAQ. Germline trimming cut 5 bases from V and 8 bases from J; bases unmatched to any gene: 8.

The chain's CDR3 is CASSYAGYNTGELFF. The CDR3 DNA reads TGTGCCAGCAGTTACGCGGGGTATAACACCGGGGAGCTGTTTTTT. The gene calls are TRBV6-2 or TRBV6-3 and TRBJ2-2; perhaps TRBD2 as D (6 bases). V was shortened by 2 bases and J by 2 bases, with 9 bases between the two germline ends. Per the germline V gene, CDR1 is MNHEY and CDR2 is SVGEGT. The CDR3 is made up of 15 amino acids.

This rearrangement joins TRBV2 to TRBJ2-1; maybe TRBD1 (6 bases). The V end lost 6 bases, the J end lost 2 bases, and 11 bases lay between the germline ends. CDR3 length: 14 residues. From germline, CDR1 is SNHLY and CDR2 FYNNEI. The CDR3 here is CASRGHHPYNEQFF. The CDR3, as DNA: TGTGCCAGCAGGGGACACCATCCCTACAATGAGCAGTTCTTC. Supplemented by reference TRBV2 and TRBJ2-1, the full variable domain reads EPEVTQTPSHQVTQMGQEVILRCVPISNHLYFYWYRQILGQKVEFLVSFYNNEISEKSEIFDDQFSVERPDGSNFTLKIRSTKLEDSAMYFCASRGHHPYNEQFFGPGTRLTVL.

This clonotype was seen a handful of times. A read error may produce the germline difference seen at one junction end. CDR3 sequence: CASSLTSADTQYF. CDR3 in DNA: TGTGCCAGCAGCCTAACTAGCGCAGATACGCAGTATTTT. The J gene is TRBJ2-3, the V gene TRBV7-3; 7 positions agree with TRBD2. The CDR3 runs to 13 residues. In germline, CDR1 is SGHTA, CDR2 FQGTGA.

CDR3 in amino acids: CSVEGESTDTQYF. DNA for the CDR3: TGCAGCGTTGAAGGGGAAAGCACAGATACGCAGTATTTT. The rearrangement links TRBV29-1 to TRBJ2-3; unclear D gene. Per the germline V gene, CDR1 is SQVTM and CDR2 is ANQGSEA. Deletions cut 1 base from V and 0 bases from J, with 5 bases between. CDR3 length: 13 amino acids.

This chain joins TRBV5-1 and TRBJ2-5; D ambiguous. Germline V CDR1 and CDR2: SGHRS, YFSETQ. Trimming shortened V by 5 bases and J by 5 bases, and 10 bases separated the two germline ends. CDR3 length: 12 amino acids. CDR3 bases: TGCGCCAGCAGAAGGGATGCCGAGACCCAGTACTTC. Translated: CASRRDAETQYF.

This clonotype was counted many times. The chain combines TRBV28 with TRBJ2-3; 9 bases align to TRBD2. Germline trimming cut 3 bases from V and 3 bases from J; bases unmatched to any gene: 10. The length of the CDR3 is 17 residues. CDR1 is MDHEN and CDR2 is SYDVKM in the germline V gene. CDR3 DNA sequence: TGTGCCAGCAGTTTCGCGGTAGCGGGAGAGAGGACAGATACGCAGTATTTT. Protein sequence: CASSFAVAGERTDTQYF.

This clonotype occurred a few times. This sequence joins TRBV20-1 and TRBJ1-6; D not resolved. The germline V and J ends were trimmed by 6 bases and 2 bases, with 8 bases remaining between them. From germline, CDR1 is DFQATT and CDR2 SNEGSKA (reference sequence). The CDR3 length is 13 residues. CDR3 DNA sequence: TGCAGTGCATCGAGAACCTATAATTCACCCCTCCACTTT. Its protein is CSASRTYNSPLHF.

This clonotype was counted only a few times. This rearrangement joins TRBV21-1 to TRBJ2-7. TRBV21-1 is a listed pseudogene. The CDR3 is 16 amino acids. The CDR3 protein is CASSKARLDLPYEQYF. The CDR3 nucleotides read TGTGCCAGCAGCAAAGCCAGGCTGGACCTACCCTACGAGCAGTACTTC.

The sample holds many counts of this clonotype. The CDR3 nucleotides are TGTGCCAGCAGCCATAGCGGGGGGATCTACAATGAGCAGTTCTTC. The encoded protein is CASSHSGGIYNEQFF. The chain is built from TRBV11-2 and TRBJ2-1; 10 nucleotides agree with TRBD2. Germline V CDR1 and CDR2: SGHAT, FQNNGV. With 5 bases clipped from V and 3 bases from J, the junction kept 4 bases outside the gene matches. This CDR3 is built from 15 residues.

The rearrangement links TRBV4-3 to TRBJ2-3; weak D call: TRBD2 (6 bases). V shed 0 bases and J shed 0 bases, with 22 bases lying between them. This CDR3 spans 20 amino acids. Germline values: CDR1 LGHNA, CDR2 YSLEER. The CDR3 DNA is TGCGCCAGCAGCCAAGATTTTGGGGGACTGATACCCTTTAGCACAGATACGCAGTATTTT. Its protein product is CASSQDFGGLIPFSTDTQYF.

The sample holds many counts of this clonotype. The chain uses TRBV4-3 and TRBJ2-3; 9 bases align to TRBD2. Germline CDR1 is LGHNA and CDR2 is YSLEER. The V gene end was trimmed by 0 bases and the J gene end by 1 base; junction bases not matched to a gene: 5. This CDR3 contains 17 residues. The CDR3 DNA reads TGCGCCAGCAGCCAAGATCTGGTAGCGGGGGGCACAGATACGCAGTATTTT. Translating gives CASSQDLVAGGTDTQYF.

This sequence joins TRBV10-2 and TRBJ2-1, with D perhaps matching TRBD2 (6 bases). Between the trimmed V and J ends, which lost 3 bases and 8 bases, there was a span of 11 bases. CDR1 is WSHSY and CDR2 is SAAADI in the germline V gene. The CDR3 has 13 amino acids. The CDR3 loop is CASSEPTSHEQFF. The CDR3 DNA reads as TGCGCCAGCAGTGAACCGACTAGTCATGAGCAGTTCTTC.

In its sample, this clonotype was seen many times. The chain combines TRBV7-3 with TRBJ2-3; possible D gene TRBD2, 6 bases. CDR1 is SGHTA, CDR2 FQGTGA, per germline. This CDR3 contains 13 residues. Trimming cost V 5 bases and J 3 bases, with 9 bases left between them. Here the CDR3 DNA reads TGTGCCAGCAGCATTGGGGGGACAGATACGCAGTATTTT. Amino acid sequence: CASSIGGTDTQYF.

There are many counts of this clonotype. The chain recombines TRBV6-5 with TRBJ2-6, with TRBD1 identical over 7 bases. The germline gives CDR1 MNHEY, CDR2 SVGAGI. With 2 bases clipped from V and 12 bases from J, the junction kept 7 bases outside the gene matches. The CDR3 contains 14 residues. The CDR3 coding sequence is TGTGCCAGCAGTTACGACAGGGTCTGGCCCGTCCTGACTTTC. Its protein product is CASSYDRVWPVLTF.

The V call is TRBV12-3 or TRBV12-4, the J call TRBJ2-3; D gene uncertain. V lost 3 bases and J lost 0, with 13 bases in between. The CDR3 is 16 residues long. CDR3 in amino acids: CASSFELRPSTDTQYF. The CDR3 region has the DNA TGTGCCAGCAGTTTTGAATTGCGCCCGAGCACAGATACGCAGTATTTT.

This clonotype was recorded at least ten times. This chain uses TRBV28 with TRBJ2-1, with 7 nucleotides matching TRBD1. The CDR3 spans 14 residues. With 6 bases clipped from V and 4 bases from J, the junction kept 6 bases outside the gene matches. Germline V gene lookup returns CDR1 MDHEN and CDR2 SYDVKM. The CDR3 loop reads CASRRDSEYNEQFF. As DNA, the CDR3 is TGTGCCAGCAGACGGGACAGTGAATACAATGAGCAGTTCTTC.

This chain links TRBV20-1 with TRBJ2-3, with TRBD2 matching over 7 bases. The CDR3 is 17 amino acids. The V segment lost 0 bases and the J segment 0 bases; nucleotides outside the gene matches: 9. From germline, CDR1 is DFQATT and CDR2 SNEGSKA (reference sequence). The CDR3 loop is CSARDGRLPASTDTQYF. In DNA, the CDR3 is TGCAGTGCTAGAGACGGGAGGTTGCCGGCTAGCACAGATACGCAGTATTTT.